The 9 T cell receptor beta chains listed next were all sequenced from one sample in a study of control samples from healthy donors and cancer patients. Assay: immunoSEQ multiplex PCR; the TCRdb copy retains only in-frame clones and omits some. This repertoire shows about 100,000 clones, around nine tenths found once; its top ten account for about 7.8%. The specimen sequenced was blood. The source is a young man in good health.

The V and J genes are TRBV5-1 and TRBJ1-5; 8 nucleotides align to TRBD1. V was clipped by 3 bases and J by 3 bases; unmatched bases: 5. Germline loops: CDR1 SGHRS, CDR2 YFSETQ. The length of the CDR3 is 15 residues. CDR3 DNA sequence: TGCGCCAGCAGCTCGGGGACAGGCGACAATCAGCCCCAGCATTTT. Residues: CASSSGTGDNQPQHF.

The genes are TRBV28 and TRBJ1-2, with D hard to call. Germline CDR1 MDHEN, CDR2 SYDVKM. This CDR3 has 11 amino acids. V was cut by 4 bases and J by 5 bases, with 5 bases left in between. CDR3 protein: CASSSLYGYTF. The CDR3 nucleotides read TGTGCCAGCAGTTCGCTGTATGGCTACACCTTC.

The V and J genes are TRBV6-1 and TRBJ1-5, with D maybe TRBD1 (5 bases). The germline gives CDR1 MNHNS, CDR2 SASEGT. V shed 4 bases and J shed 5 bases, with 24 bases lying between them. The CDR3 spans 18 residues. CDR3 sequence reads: CASSGRRGSAGGDQPQHF. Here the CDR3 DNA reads TGTGCCAGCAGTGGCCGCCGGGGCTCCGCGGGAGGGGATCAGCCCCAGCATTTT.

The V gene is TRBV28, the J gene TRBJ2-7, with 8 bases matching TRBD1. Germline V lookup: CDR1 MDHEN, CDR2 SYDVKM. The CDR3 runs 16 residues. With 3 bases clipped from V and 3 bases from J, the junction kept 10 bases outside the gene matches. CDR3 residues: CASSFASGQGGYEQYF. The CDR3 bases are TGTGCCAGCAGTTTTGCCTCAGGACAGGGAGGCTACGAGCAGTACTTC.

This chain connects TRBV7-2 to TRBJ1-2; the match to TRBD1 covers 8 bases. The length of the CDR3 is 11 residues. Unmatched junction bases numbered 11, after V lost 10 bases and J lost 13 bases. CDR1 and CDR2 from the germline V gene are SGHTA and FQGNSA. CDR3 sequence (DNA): TGTGCCAAACGGACAGGGAATTCTGTCACCTTC. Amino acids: CAKRTGNSVTF.

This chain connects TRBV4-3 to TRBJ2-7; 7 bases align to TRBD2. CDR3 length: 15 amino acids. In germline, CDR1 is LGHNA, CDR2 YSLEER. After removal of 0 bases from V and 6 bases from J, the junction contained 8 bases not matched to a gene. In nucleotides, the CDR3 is TGCGCCAGCAGCCAAGATGGGGGACTACTGGGCGAGCAGTACTTC. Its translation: CASSQDGGLLGEQYF.

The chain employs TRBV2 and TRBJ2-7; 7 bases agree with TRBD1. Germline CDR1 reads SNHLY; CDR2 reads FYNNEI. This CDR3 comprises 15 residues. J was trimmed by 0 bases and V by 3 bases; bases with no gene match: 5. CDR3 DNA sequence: TGTGCCAGCAGTGAGGGCCCAGGGGGCTCCTACGAGCAGTACTTC. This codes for CASSEGPGGSYEQYF. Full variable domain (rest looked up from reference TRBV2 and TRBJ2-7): EPEVTQTPSHQVTQMGQEVILRCVPISNHLYFYWYRQILGQKVEFLVSFYNNEISEKSEIFDDQFSVERPDGSNFTLKIRSTKLEDSAMYFCASSEGPGGSYEQYFGPGTRLTVT.

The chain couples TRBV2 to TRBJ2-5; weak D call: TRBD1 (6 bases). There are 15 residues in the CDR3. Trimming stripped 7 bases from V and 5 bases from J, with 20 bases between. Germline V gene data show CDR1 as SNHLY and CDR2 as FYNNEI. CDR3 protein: CASTNQGLDGETQYF. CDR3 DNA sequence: TGTGCCAGCACCAACCAGGGGTTGGATGGGGAGACCCAGTACTTC.

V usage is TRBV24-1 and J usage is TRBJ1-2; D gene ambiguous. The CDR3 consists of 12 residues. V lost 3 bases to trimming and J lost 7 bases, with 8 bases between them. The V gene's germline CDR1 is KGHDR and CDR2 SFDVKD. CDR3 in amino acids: CATSDTAFGYTF. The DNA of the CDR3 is TGTGCCACCAGTGATACGGCTTTTGGCTACACCTTC.